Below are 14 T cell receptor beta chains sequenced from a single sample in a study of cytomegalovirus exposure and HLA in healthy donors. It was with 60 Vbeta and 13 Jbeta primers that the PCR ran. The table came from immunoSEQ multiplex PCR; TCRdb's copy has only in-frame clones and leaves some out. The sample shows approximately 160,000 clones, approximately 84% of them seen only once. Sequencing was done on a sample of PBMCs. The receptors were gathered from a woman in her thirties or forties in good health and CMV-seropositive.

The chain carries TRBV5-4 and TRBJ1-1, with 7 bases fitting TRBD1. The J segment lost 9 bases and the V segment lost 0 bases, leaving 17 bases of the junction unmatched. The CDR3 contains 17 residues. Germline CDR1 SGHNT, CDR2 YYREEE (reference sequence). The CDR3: CASSLAGGGGGGEKAFF. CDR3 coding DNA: TGTGCCAGCAGCTTGGCCGGAGGAGGGGGCGGGGGGGAGAAAGCTTTCTTT.

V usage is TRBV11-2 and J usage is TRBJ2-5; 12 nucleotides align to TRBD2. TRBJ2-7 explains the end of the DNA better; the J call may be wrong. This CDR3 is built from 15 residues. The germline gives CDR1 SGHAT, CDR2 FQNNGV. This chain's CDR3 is CASSSLLAGGYEQYF. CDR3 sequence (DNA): TGTGCCAGCAGCTCCCTACTAGCGGGGGGCTACGAGCAGTACTTC.

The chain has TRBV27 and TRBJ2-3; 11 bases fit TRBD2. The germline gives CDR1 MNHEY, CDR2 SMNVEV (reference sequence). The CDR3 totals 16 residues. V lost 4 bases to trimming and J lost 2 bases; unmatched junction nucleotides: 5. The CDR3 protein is CASSSLAGGHTDTQYF. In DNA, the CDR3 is TGTGCCAGCAGTTCTCTAGCGGGGGGCCACACAGATACGCAGTATTTT.

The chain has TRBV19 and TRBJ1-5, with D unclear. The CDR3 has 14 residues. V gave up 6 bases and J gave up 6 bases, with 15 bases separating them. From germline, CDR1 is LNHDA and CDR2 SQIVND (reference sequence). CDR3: CASSYQTGGQPQHF. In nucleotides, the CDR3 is TGTGCCAGTAGCTACCAGACCGGCGGTCAGCCCCAGCATTTT.

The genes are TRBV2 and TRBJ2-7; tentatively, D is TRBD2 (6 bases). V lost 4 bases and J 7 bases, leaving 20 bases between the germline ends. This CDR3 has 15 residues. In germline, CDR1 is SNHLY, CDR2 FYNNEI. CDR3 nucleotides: TGTGCCAGCAGTGTAAGGGGCAGGGACTCCCTGGAGCAGTACTTC. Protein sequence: CASSVRGRDSLEQYF.

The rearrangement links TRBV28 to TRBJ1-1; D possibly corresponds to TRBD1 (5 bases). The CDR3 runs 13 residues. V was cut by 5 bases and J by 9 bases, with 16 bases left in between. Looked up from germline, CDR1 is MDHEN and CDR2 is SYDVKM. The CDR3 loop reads CASSAPTVVQAFF. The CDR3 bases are TGTGCCAGCAGTGCCCCGACAGTAGTACAAGCTTTCTTT.

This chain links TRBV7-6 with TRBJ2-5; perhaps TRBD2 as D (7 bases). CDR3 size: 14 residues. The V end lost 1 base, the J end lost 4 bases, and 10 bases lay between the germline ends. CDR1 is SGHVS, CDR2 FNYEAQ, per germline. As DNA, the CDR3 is TGTGCCAGCAGCTTAGGCGGGGGCGGAGAGACCCAGTACTTC. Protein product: CASSLGGGGETQYF.

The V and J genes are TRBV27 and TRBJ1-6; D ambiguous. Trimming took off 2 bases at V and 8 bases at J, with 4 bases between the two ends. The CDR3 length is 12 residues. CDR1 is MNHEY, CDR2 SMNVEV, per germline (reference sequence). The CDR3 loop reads CASSLLYSPLHF. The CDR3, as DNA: TGTGCCAGCAGTTTACTGTATTCACCCCTCCACTTT.

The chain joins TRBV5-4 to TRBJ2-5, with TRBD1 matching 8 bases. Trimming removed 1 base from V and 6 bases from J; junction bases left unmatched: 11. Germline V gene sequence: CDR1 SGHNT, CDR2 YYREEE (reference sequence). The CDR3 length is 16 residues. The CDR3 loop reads CASSLPGQAKMKTQYF. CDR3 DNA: TGTGCCAGCAGCTTGCCGGGACAGGCGAAGATGAAGACCCAGTACTTC. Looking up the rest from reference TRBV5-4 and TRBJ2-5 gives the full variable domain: ETGVTQSPTHLIKTRGQQVTLRCSSQSGHNTVSWYQQALGQGPQFIFQYYREEENGRGNFPPRFSGLQFPNYSSELNVNALELDDSALYLCASSLPGQAKMKTQYFGPGTRLLVL.

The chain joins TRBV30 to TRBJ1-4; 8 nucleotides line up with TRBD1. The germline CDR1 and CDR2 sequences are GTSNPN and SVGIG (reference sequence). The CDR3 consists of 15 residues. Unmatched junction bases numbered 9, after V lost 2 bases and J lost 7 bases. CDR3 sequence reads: CAWSTSTGVGEKLFF. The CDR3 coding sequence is TGTGCCTGGAGTACGTCGACAGGGGTCGGTGAAAAACTGTTTTTT.

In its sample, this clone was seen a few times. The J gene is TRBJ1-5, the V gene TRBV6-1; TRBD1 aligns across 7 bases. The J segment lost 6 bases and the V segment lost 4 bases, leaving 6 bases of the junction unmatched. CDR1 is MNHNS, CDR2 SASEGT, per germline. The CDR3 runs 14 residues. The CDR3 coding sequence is TGTGCCAGCAGTGTACAGGGGATCTCTCAGCCCCAGCATTTT. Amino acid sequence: CASSVQGISQPQHF.

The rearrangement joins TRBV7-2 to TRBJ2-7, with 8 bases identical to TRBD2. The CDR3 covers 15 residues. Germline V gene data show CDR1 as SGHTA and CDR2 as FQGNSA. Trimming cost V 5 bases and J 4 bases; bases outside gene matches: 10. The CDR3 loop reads CASSLGRGDLYEQYF. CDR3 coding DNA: TGTGCCAGCAGCCTAGGGCGGGGGGATCTGTACGAGCAGTACTTC.

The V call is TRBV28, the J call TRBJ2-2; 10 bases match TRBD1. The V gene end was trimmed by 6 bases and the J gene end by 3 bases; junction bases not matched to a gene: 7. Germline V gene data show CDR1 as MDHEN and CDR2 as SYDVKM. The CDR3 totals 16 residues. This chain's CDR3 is CASRGYGTGDTGELFF. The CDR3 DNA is TGTGCCAGCAGAGGATACGGGACAGGGGACACCGGGGAGCTGTTTTTT.

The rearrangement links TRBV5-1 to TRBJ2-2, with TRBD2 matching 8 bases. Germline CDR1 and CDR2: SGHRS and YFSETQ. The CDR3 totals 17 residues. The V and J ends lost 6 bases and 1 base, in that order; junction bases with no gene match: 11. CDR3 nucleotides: TGCGCCAGCACCCAATCAAGCGGGGGCTTGAACACCGGGGAGCTGTTTTTT. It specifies CASTQSSGGLNTGELFF.